Below, 27 T cell receptor beta chains from the same sample are listed, as sequenced in a study of siplizumab effects on memory and regulatory T cells. Only in-frame clones appear in the TCRdb table, and some are missing; sequencing was by immunoSEQ multiplex PCR. This sample has over 80,000 clones, with about 91% found just once. Sequences were obtained from Tregs sorted from blood. Receptor source: a human donor in good health.

This clone appeared once. V usage is TRBV2 and J usage is TRBJ2-5; the D gene is possibly TRBD2 (6 bases). CDR1 and CDR2 (germline): SNHLY, FYNNEI. The CDR3 is 15 amino acids. Trimming removed 8 bases from V and 5 bases from J, with 21 bases in between. The CDR3 DNA reads TGTGCCAGCGAGGCCCTAAGGACTATAGGCGAGACCCAGTACTTC. The encoded protein is CASEALRTIGETQYF. The full variable domain, with the rest looked up from reference TRBV2 and TRBJ2-5, is EPEVTQTPSHQVTQMGQEVILRCVPISNHLYFYWYRQILGQKVEFLVSFYNNEISEKSEIFDDQFSVERPDGSNFTLKIRSTKLEDSAMYFCASEALRTIGETQYFGPGTRLLVL.

The V gene is TRBV18, the J gene TRBJ2-1; tentatively, D is TRBD1 or TRBD2 (5 bases each). Germline V CDR1 and CDR2: KGHSH, LQKENI. The CDR3 has 12 residues. V lost 2 bases and J 7 bases, leaving 6 bases between the germline ends. CDR3 DNA: TGTGCCAGCTCACCAGGGGGAAATGAGCAGTTCTTC. It specifies CASSPGGNEQFF.

The chain links TRBV21-1 to TRBJ2-7. TRBV21-1 is reported as a pseudogene. This CDR3 is 14 amino acids long. The CDR3 region is CASSKGKEAYEQYF. CDR3 bases: TGTGCCAGCAGCAAAGGAAAGGAAGCCTACGAGCAGTACTTC.

This clone has a single count. The V gene is TRBV15, the J gene TRBJ2-7; D call uncertain. Germline-derived CDR1 and CDR2 are LNHNV and YYDKDF (reference sequence). The ends were cut back, 5 bases at V and 4 bases at J, with 15 bases in the middle. The CDR3 is made up of 14 amino acids. CDR3 in DNA: TGTGCCACCAGCCCCAACCCAAGAGAATACGAGCAGTACTTC. This gives the protein CATSPNPREYEQYF. The full variable domain, with the rest looked up from reference TRBV15 and TRBJ2-7, is DAMVIQNPRYQVTQFGKPVTLSCSQTLNHNVMYWYQQKSSQAPKLLFHYYDKDFNNEADTPDNFQSRRPNTSFCFLDIRSPGLGDTAMYLCATSPNPREYEQYFGPGTRLTVT.

This rearrangement joins TRBV7-4 to TRBJ1-2; 7 bases line up with TRBD1. CDR1 SGHVT and CDR2 SQSDAQ come from the germline V gene. The CDR3 contains 14 residues. V shed 3 bases, J shed 4 bases, and the junction held 5 bases outside the gene matches. This CDR3 is CASSFGRGTYGYTF. CDR3 DNA: TGTGCCAGCAGCTTTGGCAGGGGGACCTATGGCTACACCTTC.

J is TRBJ1-2 and V is TRBV6-1; 9 bases are shared with TRBD1. The CDR3 extends over 15 amino acids. V shed 0 bases and J 11 bases; nucleotides not matched to a gene: 10. Germline V CDR1 and CDR2: MNHNS, SASEGT. The CDR3 spells CASSEAPDRGVGYTF. For the CDR3, the DNA is TGTGCCAGCAGTGAAGCTCCGGACAGGGGTGTGGGATACACCTTC.

V and J are TRBV7-3 and TRBJ1-1, with a possible D match to TRBD1 (5 bases). This CDR3 comprises 14 residues. With 3 bases removed from V and 5 bases from J, the gap between germline ends came to 13 bases. Germline values: CDR1 SGHTA, CDR2 FQGTGA. The CDR3 nucleotides are TGTGCCAGCAGCTTGGGGGGTCCTCTAACTGAAGCTTTCTTT. Translating gives CASSLGGPLTEAFF.

This chain joins TRBV7-6 and TRBJ1-1; D perhaps matches TRBD1 (6 bases). Germline V gene data show CDR1 as SGHVS and CDR2 as FNYEAQ. This CDR3 is built from 16 residues. V lost 5 bases, J lost 4 bases, and 20 bases lay in between. CDR3 DNA sequence: TGTGCCAGCAGCGCCAACACCCCCCCAGGGGCCACTGAAGCTTTCTTT. This encodes CASSANTPPGATEAFF.

The chain uses TRBV2 and TRBJ2-4; no reliable D call. CDR1 SNHLY and CDR2 FYNNEI come from the germline V gene. V lost 6 bases, J lost 0 bases, and 18 bases lay in between. The CDR3 sequence is 17 residues long. CDR3 amino acids: CASSRRDVFLAKNIQYF. CDR3 DNA sequence: TGTGCCAGCAGCCGCCGCGATGTTTTTCTAGCCAAAAACATTCAGTACTTC.

CDR3 amino acids: CASSRGLAGGSSSYEQYF. CDR3 nucleotide sequence: TGTGCCAGCAGCCGCGGACTAGCGGGGGGCTCCAGCTCCTACGAGCAGTACTTC. The rearrangement links TRBV7-9 to TRBJ2-7; 14 bases map to TRBD2. CDR3 length equals 18 residues. V shed 5 bases, J shed 0 bases, and the junction held 9 bases outside the gene matches. Germline CDR1 and CDR2: SEHNR and FQNEAQ (reference sequence). The whole variable domain, filled in from reference TRBV7-9 and TRBJ2-7, reads DTGVSQNPRHKITKRGQNVTFRCDPISEHNRLYWYRQTLGQGPEFLTYFQNEAQLEKSRLLSDRFSAERPKGSFSTLEIQRTEQGDSAMYLCASSRGLAGGSSSYEQYFGPGTRLTVT.

The chain recombines TRBV18 with TRBJ2-5, with 10 positions matching TRBD2. This CDR3 contains 15 residues. Germline CDR1 and CDR2: KGHSH and LQKENI. J gave up 1 base and V 1 base, and 0 bases lay outside the gene matches. In DNA form, the CDR3 reads TGTGCCAGCTCACCACAGCGGGGGGGCCAAGAGACCCAGTACTTC. The encoded protein is CASSPQRGGQETQYF.

The chain couples TRBV4-1 to TRBJ1-2; D remains ambiguous. V was trimmed by 0 bases and J by 3 bases, leaving 14 bases between them. The CDR3 contains 16 residues. CDR1 is MGHRA, CDR2 YSYEKL, per germline. CDR3: CASSQEGRAPYYGYTF. CDR3 DNA sequence: TGCGCCAGCAGCCAAGAAGGGCGAGCGCCTTACTATGGCTACACCTTC.

The genes are TRBV6-5 and TRBJ1-1; D is ambiguous. CDR3 length equals 11 residues. CDR1 is MNHEY, CDR2 SVGAGI, per germline. Trimming left V 5 bases short and J 11 bases short, with 12 bases between. CDR3 protein: CASSEPVWAFF. The CDR3 DNA reads TGTGCCAGCAGTGAACCCGTTTGGGCTTTCTTT.

The chain has TRBV5-1 and TRBJ1-1, with 8 bases lining up with TRBD1. Germline V gene lookup returns CDR1 SGHRS and CDR2 YFSETQ. The J segment lost 11 bases and the V segment lost 2 bases, leaving 11 bases of the junction unmatched. The CDR3 length is 14 residues. CDR3 nucleotides: TGCGCCAGCAGCTTTCAGGGGGCGCAAACGGGTGCTTTCTTT. Amino acids: CASSFQGAQTGAFF. The whole variable domain, filled in from reference TRBV5-1 and TRBJ1-1, reads KAGVTQTPRYLIKTRGQQVTLSCSPISGHRSVSWYQQTPGQGLQFLFEYFSETQRNKGNFPGRFSGRQFSNSRSEMNVSTLELGDSALYLCASSFQGAQTGAFFGQGTRLTVV.

This chain joins TRBV5-4 and TRBJ1-3; D gene unclear. CDR1 is SGHNT, CDR2 YYREEE, per germline (reference sequence). The CDR3 sequence is 16 residues long. V lost 3 bases to trimming and J lost 0 bases, with 13 bases between them. The CDR3 region has the DNA TGTGCCAGCAGCTCGGACGGGCAGAACTCTGGAAACACCATATATTTT. The encoded protein is CASSSDGQNSGNTIYF.

The chain links TRBV4-1 to TRBJ2-7; 7 bases align to TRBD1. J was trimmed by 0 bases and V by 8 bases; bases with no gene match: 10. From germline, CDR1 is MGHRA and CDR2 YSYEKL. This CDR3 region has 15 residues. The CDR3 nucleotides read TGCGCCAGCGGACTGACAGGGAAAGACTCCTACGAGCAGTACTTC. It specifies CASGLTGKDSYEQYF.

The rearrangement joins TRBV18 to TRBJ1-2; 8 bases map to TRBD1. CDR3 length: 13 amino acids. CDR1 KGHSH and CDR2 LQKENI come from the germline V gene. With V trimmed by 6 bases and J by 5 bases, 5 bases remained unmatched. The CDR3 DNA follows: TGTGCCAGCTCGGACGGACAGGGATATGGCTACACCTTC. This codes for CASSDGQGYGYTF.

The CDR3 protein is CASSAWSAGKDHEQYF. CDR3 bases: TGTGCCAGCAGCGCATGGTCGGCAGGGAAAGACCACGAGCAGTACTTC. V usage is TRBV7-9 and J usage is TRBJ2-7; D is possibly TRBD1 (5 bases). Germline lookup yields CDR1 SEHNR and CDR2 FQNEAQ (reference sequence). The CDR3 consists of 16 residues. V was pared by 5 bases and J by 5 bases, with 22 bases between. The full variable domain, completed using reference TRBV7-9 and TRBJ2-7, is DTGVSQNPRHKITKRGQNVTFRCDPISEHNRLYWYRQTLGQGPEFLTYFQNEAQLEKSRLLSDRFSAERPKGSFSTLEIQRTEQGDSAMYLCASSAWSAGKDHEQYFGPGTRLTVT.

This clone was seen a few times. The chain uses TRBV18 and TRBJ1-6; D is unresolved. Per germline, CDR1 KGHSH and CDR2 LQKENI. This CDR3 has 12 amino acids. The ends were cut back, 5 bases at V and 14 bases at J, with 13 bases in the middle. CDR3 DNA: TGTGCCAGCTCAACCTGGGGAACCACCCTCCACTTT. It translates to CASSTWGTTLHF.

Here the CDR3 DNA reads TGTGCCAGCAGTGATAGCGGTGAGCAGTTCTTC. Translated, it gives CASSDSGEQFF. This chain connects TRBV2 to TRBJ2-1; TRBD2 might be the D (6 bases). Germline lookup yields CDR1 SNHLY and CDR2 FYNNEI. The CDR3 extends over 11 amino acids. V lost 3 bases to trimming and J lost 9 bases, with 6 bases between them.

The chain employs TRBV28 and TRBJ2-7; 8 bases line up with TRBD1. This CDR3 is 16 amino acids long. CDR1 is MDHEN, CDR2 SYDVKM, per germline. V lost 1 base, J lost 5 bases, and 10 bases stayed unmatched. The CDR3 DNA reads TGTGCCAGCAGTTTATTCGGCGGGACAGGCGGCAACGAGCAGTACTTC. Its protein product is CASSLFGGTGGNEQYF.

The chain combines TRBV27 with TRBJ2-7; TRBD1 matches at 9 bases. The V gene end was trimmed by 10 bases and the J gene end by 2 bases; junction bases not matched to a gene: 18. CDR3 length: 17 residues. Germline assignment: CDR1 MNHEY and CDR2 SMNVEV (reference sequence). In DNA form, the CDR3 reads TGTGCCACCAAAGGGACAGGGAAGTCTACTGCTACCTACGAGCAGTACTTC. Translation: CATKGTGKSTATYEQYF.

This clone was picked up one time. V is TRBV7-9 and J is TRBJ2-1; D unresolved. This CDR3 region has 14 residues. V lost 4 bases and J 9 bases, leaving 16 bases between the germline ends. CDR1 SEHNR and CDR2 FQNEAQ come from the germline V gene (reference sequence). Here the CDR3 reads CASSSYDIGSEQFF. The CDR3 DNA sequence: TGTGCCAGCAGCTCATACGATATAGGTTCTGAGCAGTTCTTC.

The chain carries TRBV5-1 and TRBJ2-1; 9 bases agree with TRBD1. CDR1 and CDR2 (germline): SGHRS, YFSETQ. The CDR3 is 20 amino acids. The J segment lost 4 bases and the V segment lost 5 bases, leaving 22 bases of the junction unmatched. This CDR3 reads CASRGFGLERGQGKYNEQFF. CDR3 nucleotide sequence: TGCGCCAGCAGGGGTTTCGGACTCGAGCGCGGACAGGGGAAATACAATGAGCAGTTCTTC.

The V call is TRBV12-1, the J call TRBJ1-6; TRBD1, as called in the table, went unchecked against the DNA. TRBV12-1 is annotated as a pseudogene. The CDR3 consists of 15 residues. Here the CDR3 DNA reads TGTGCCAGCAGCATCCTAGGGGGCCCTAATTCACCCCTCCACTTT. Translated, it gives CASSILGGPNSPLHF.

This chain uses TRBV10-2 with TRBJ2-3; 7 bases match TRBD2. The CDR3 has 14 residues. The J segment lost 3 bases and the V segment lost 2 bases, leaving 2 bases of the junction unmatched. The V gene's germline CDR1 is WSHSY and CDR2 SAAADI. CDR3 sequence (DNA): TGCGCCAGCAGTGAGCTGGGGGGGACAGATACGCAGTATTTT. Translated, it gives CASSELGGTDTQYF.

This chain joins TRBV7-8 and TRBJ2-5; possible D gene TRBD1, 5 bases. Germline V lookup: CDR1 SGHVS, CDR2 FQNEAQ. The CDR3 runs to 16 residues. V was cut by 6 bases and J by 4 bases, with 21 bases left in between. The CDR3 is CASSSTRRGPGETQYF. The CDR3 nucleotides read TGTGCCAGCAGTTCGACGCGAAGGGGTCCGGGAGAGACCCAGTACTTC.